The 29 T cell receptor beta chains reported below all come from one sample, sequenced in a study of read filtering for tumor transcriptome and immune sequencing. Molecular barcoded adaptors covering alpha/delta and beta/gamma chains were used on 400 to 450 ng RNA. TCRdb analysed the reads with MiXCR anew, one entry per CDR3 protein. The sample records 14,000 to 15,000 distinct CDR3 sequences, roughly 22% being singletons. Sequenced sample: a population of CD138-negative cells sorted from bone marrow. These receptors came from a donor at least 40 years old with multiple myeloma.

This clonotype was detected ten times or more. DNA of the CDR3: TGTGCCTCCCCGCCCAGGAAGACACGCGATGAGCAGTTCTTC. Amino acids: CASPPRKTRDEQFF. This chain uses TRBV21-1 with TRBJ2-1; the tabulated D call, TRBD1, remains unverified against the DNA. TRBV21-1 is shown as a pseudogene. The CDR3 loop spans 14 amino acids.

This clonotype has at least ten counts. The V call is TRBV20-1, the J call TRBJ2-1; 7 positions match TRBD1. This CDR3 has 15 residues. The ends lost 0 bases at V and 4 bases at J; junction bases unmatched: 6. Germline V lookup: CDR1 DFQATT, CDR2 SNEGSKA (reference sequence). This CDR3 is CSARDIRGQYNEQFF. The CDR3 DNA follows: TGCAGTGCTAGAGATATAAGGGGGCAGTACAATGAGCAGTTCTTC.

The table lists this clonotype with a few counts. The rearrangement uses TRBV5-4 and TRBJ2-3, with no clear D. Germline values: CDR1 SGHNT, CDR2 YYREEE (reference sequence). V was trimmed by 7 bases and J by 1 base, leaving 19 bases between them. CDR3 size: 16 residues. The CDR3 DNA follows: TGTGCCAGCCGACCATGGACCATTTCTGGCACAGATACGCAGTATTTT. Its translation: CASRPWTISGTDTQYF.

This clonotype was seen ten or more times. The chain carries TRBV10-2 and TRBJ2-1; perhaps TRBD2 as D (7 bases). V was shortened by 4 bases and J by 5 bases, with 12 bases between the two germline ends. Germline CDR1 WSHSY, CDR2 SAAADI. The CDR3 consists of 14 residues. In DNA, the CDR3 is TGCGCCAGCAGTGTGGGGGGGGGCAACAATGAGCAGTTCTTC. Translation gives CASSVGGGNNEQFF.

To note about this clonotype: This is likely an artifact of a read error, given a far larger clone one base away. The chain is built from TRBV12-3 or TRBV12-4 and TRBJ1-2; perhaps TRBD1 as D (5 bases). The CDR3 runs 13 residues. The DNA for the CDR3 is TGTGCCAGCAGTTTAAATCAGGGCTATGGCAACACCTTC. Its translation is CASSLNQGYGNTF.

In this sample, this clonotype turned up many times. The chain recombines TRBV7-6 with TRBJ1-4; D is undetermined. The germline V gene encodes CDR1 SGHVS and CDR2 FNYEAQ. This CDR3 is 13 amino acids long. The V end was cut by 1 base, the J end by 8 bases, with 8 bases between. The CDR3 sequence: CASSLGGGEKLFF. The CDR3 coding sequence is TGTGCCAGCAGCTTAGGGGGTGGAGAAAAACTGTTTTTT.

This chain connects TRBV7-2 to TRBJ2-3; 12 bases map to TRBD2. V lost 7 bases to trimming and J lost 5 bases; unmatched junction nucleotides: 10. The CDR3 is 16 residues long. Germline V gene sequence: CDR1 SGHTA, CDR2 FQGNSA. This CDR3 is CASTSTLAGGLDTQYF. CDR3 sequence (DNA): TGTGCCAGCACCTCCACCCTAGCGGGGGGGCTAGATACGCAGTATTTT. Full variable domain (missing parts from reference TRBV7-2 and TRBJ2-3): GAGVSQSPSNKVTEKGKDVELRCDPISGHTALYWYRQSLGQGLEFLIYFQGNSAPDKSGLPSDRFSAERTGGSVSTLTIQRTQQEDSAVYLCASTSTLAGGLDTQYFGPGTRLTVL.

This clonotype showed up just a few times. The chain combines TRBV19 with TRBJ2-3; D is uncertain. V lost 5 bases, J lost 1 base, and 16 bases lay in between. Per the germline V gene, CDR1 is LNHDA and CDR2 is SQIVND (reference sequence). This CDR3 contains 16 residues. The DNA of the CDR3 is TGTGCCAGTAGTCCCGGCAGGCCCTTGGGCACAGATACGCAGTATTTT. It codes for CASSPGRPLGTDTQYF.

This clonotype showed up just a few times. The chain employs TRBV20-1 and TRBJ2-3; tentative D call: TRBD1 (6 bases). Per the germline V gene, CDR1 is DFQATT and CDR2 is SNEGSKA (reference sequence). The CDR3 length is 13 residues. The germline V and J ends were trimmed by 1 base and 6 bases, with 11 bases remaining between them. CDR3 loop: CSARVRQVDTQYF. The CDR3 nucleotides are TGCAGTGCTAGAGTTAGACAGGTCGATACGCAGTATTTT.

This clonotype was seen at least ten times. The chain couples TRBV30 to TRBJ1-1; D might be TRBD1 (6 bases). The CDR3 spans 18 residues. Trimming cost V 0 bases and J 3 bases, with 23 bases left between them. The germline gives CDR1 GTSNPN, CDR2 SVGIG (reference sequence). Here the CDR3 reads CAWSVPLFSQGMDTEAFF. CDR3 DNA sequence: TGTGCCTGGAGTGTACCGCTCTTCTCACAGGGCATGGACACTGAAGCTTTCTTT.

This clonotype was observed many times. The chain couples TRBV29-1 to TRBJ2-1; TRBD1 aligns across 11 bases. CDR1 is SQVTM, CDR2 ANQGSEA, per germline. V lost 5 bases, J lost 9 bases, and 9 bases stayed unmatched. The CDR3 loop spans 14 amino acids. CDR3 in amino acids: CSVLTGQGVIEQFF. The CDR3 nucleotides are TGCAGCGTTCTCACGGGACAGGGGGTAATTGAGCAGTTCTTC.

V usage is TRBV20-1 and J usage is TRBJ1-2, with a possible D match to TRBD1 (5 bases). The CDR3 runs 13 residues. V lost 4 bases, J lost 2 bases, and 11 bases lay in between. The V gene's germline CDR1 is DFQATT and CDR2 SNEGSKA (reference sequence). CDR3 sequence reads: CSAIIQGNYGYTF. DNA for the CDR3: TGCAGTGCTATTATTCAGGGAAACTATGGCTACACCTTC.

In this sample, this clonotype turned up many times. A much larger clone is a single base away; this may be a read error. The rearrangement links TRBV27 to TRBJ2-6; a weak D match, TRBD2 (6 bases). The CDR3 loop spans 15 amino acids. Germline V gives CDR1 MNHEY, CDR2 SMNVEV (reference sequence). V shed 5 bases and J shed 2 bases, with 10 bases lying between them. CDR3 region: CASSDWGAGANVLTF. In nucleotides, the CDR3 is TGTGCCAGCAGTGACTGGGGGGCTGGGGCCAACGTCCTGACTTTC.

The sample holds many counts of this clonotype. The chain recombines TRBV4-2 with TRBJ2-7, with 8 positions matching TRBD2. The CDR3 is 14 amino acids. Trimming cost V 6 bases and J 0 bases; bases outside gene matches: 4. Germline CDR1 and CDR2: LGHNA and YNFKEQ. CDR3 sequence (DNA): TGTGCCAGCAGAAGTAGCGGGAACTCCTACGAGCAGTACTTC. It specifies CASRSSGNSYEQYF.

The chain carries TRBV6-1 and TRBJ2-2, with D possibly TRBD1 on 5 matching bases. Germline V gene data show CDR1 as MNHNS and CDR2 as SASEGT. The CDR3 is made up of 13 amino acids. Trimming left V 4 bases short and J 6 bases short, with 9 bases between. DNA of the CDR3: TGTGCCAGCAGTGGTCAGGGCGCCGGGGAGCTGTTTTTT. Translated: CASSGQGAGELFF.

There are many counts of this clonotype. The chain carries TRBV5-1 and TRBJ2-1, with 11 positions matching TRBD2. This CDR3 is 16 amino acids long. The junction had 7 bases not matched to a gene; V was cut back by 1 base and J by 7 bases. Per germline, CDR1 SGHRS and CDR2 YFSETQ. CDR3: CASSLTSGRAGNEQFF. CDR3 DNA sequence: TGCGCCAGCAGCTTGACTAGCGGGAGAGCTGGTAATGAGCAGTTCTTC.

This clonotype occurred many times. The CDR3 protein is CASSRSSGGPPYNEQFF. The CDR3 DNA is TGCGCCAGCAGCCGTAGTAGCGGGGGGCCTCCCTACAATGAGCAGTTCTTC. The chain uses TRBV4-1 and TRBJ2-1, with 10 bases fitting TRBD2. CDR1 and CDR2 (germline): MGHRA, YSYEKL. The CDR3 is 17 residues long. Germline trimming cut 4 bases from V and 2 bases from J; bases unmatched to any gene: 8.

Points on this clonotype: Since a much larger clone is just one base distant, this may be a read error. This chain's CDR3 is CASSEYTGGFVLEYSKNIQYF. The CDR3 DNA sequence: TGTGCCAGCAGCGAGTATACGGGGGGATTTGTTTTAGAGTATTCCAAAAACATTCAGTACTTC. The rearrangement uses TRBV11-2 and TRBJ2-4; 7 nucleotides line up with TRBD2. Germline V lookup: CDR1 SGHAT, CDR2 FQNNGV. The length of the CDR3 is 21 residues. Germline trimming cut 5 bases from V and 2 bases from J; bases unmatched to any gene: 24.

J is TRBJ2-3 and V is TRBV7-9; D remains ambiguous. The CDR3 consists of 17 residues. The germline V gene encodes CDR1 SEHNR and CDR2 FQNEAQ (reference sequence). Trimming left V 4 bases short and J 6 bases short, with 23 bases between. The CDR3 DNA sequence: TGTGCCAGCAGCTCCCGGACCGGTTCCACTCTTGGTGATACGCAGTATTTT. Amino acids: CASSSRTGSTLGDTQYF.

The V and J genes are TRBV6-2 or TRBV6-3 and TRBJ1-5, with unresolved D. Germline loops: CDR1 MNHEY, CDR2 SVGEGT. Deletions cut 8 bases from V and 7 bases from J, with 9 bases between. The CDR3 loop spans 11 amino acids. CDR3 sequence: CASGRVQPQHF. The DNA of the CDR3 is TGTGCCAGCGGTCGGGTACAGCCCCAGCATTTT.

Remarks on this clonotype: A read error may be the cause here, since a much bigger clone is one base away. The V and J genes are TRBV5-1 and TRBJ2-7; TRBD1 is a possible D gene (6 bases). Germline-derived CDR1 and CDR2 are SGHRS and YFSETQ. The CDR3 is 12 amino acids. This CDR3 is CAGSLDSYEQYF. CDR3 bases: TGCGCCGGCAGCTTGGACAGCTACGAGCAGTACTTC.

The chain couples TRBV6-2 or TRBV6-3 to TRBJ1-1; the D is unclear. Germline assignment: CDR1 MNHEY and CDR2 SVGEGT. The CDR3 is 16 amino acids. With 2 bases removed from V and 3 bases from J, the gap between germline ends came to 16 bases. The CDR3 here is CASSYLGGRRDTEAFF. DNA of the CDR3: TGTGCCAGCAGTTACCTTGGAGGGCGAAGGGACACTGAAGCTTTCTTT.

This clonotype was seen more than once but under ten times. The chain carries TRBV20-1 and TRBJ2-7, with D possibly being TRBD2 (5 bases). From germline, CDR1 is DFQATT and CDR2 SNEGSKA (reference sequence). The CDR3 totals 12 residues. V lost 7 bases, J lost 2 bases, and 12 bases lay in between. CDR3: CSVRVGAYEQYF. The DNA of the CDR3 is TGCAGTGTACGGGTCGGGGCCTACGAGCAGTACTTC.

V gene TRBV11-3 combines with J gene TRBJ2-7, with 9 bases identical to TRBD2. Per the germline V gene, CDR1 is SGHNT and CDR2 is YENEEA. The CDR3 spans 16 residues. Germline trimming cut 1 base from V and 2 bases from J; bases unmatched to any gene: 6. CDR3 nucleotides: TGTGCCAGCAGCTTAGGGCCCGGCGGGGGGGCCTACGAGCAGTACTTC. Translation gives CASSLGPGGGAYEQYF.

This clonotype turned up a few times. V is TRBV12-3 or TRBV12-4 and J is TRBJ2-3, with 10 nucleotides matching TRBD2. The ends lost 6 bases at V and 9 bases at J; junction bases unmatched: 9. The length of the CDR3 is 14 residues. CDR3 DNA sequence: TGTGCCAGCAGATCACAGGAGACTAGCGGGACGCAGTATTTT. As protein: CASRSQETSGTQYF.

The count of this clonotype is one. The junction and the germline gene differ at one end; a read error may be behind it. The chain links TRBV24-1 to TRBJ2-3; 10 bases are a match to TRBD2. The germline V gene has CDR1 KGHDR and CDR2 SFDVKD. The length of the CDR3 is 17 residues. The CDR3 here is CATSDSGRALGTDTPYF. CDR3 coding DNA: TGTGCCACCAGTGATAGCGGGAGGGCCCTGGGCACAGATACGCCGTATTTT.

This clonotype showed up many times. This chain links TRBV6-6 with TRBJ1-1; the D gene is possibly TRBD1 (5 bases). The CDR3 runs to 13 residues. Looked up from germline, CDR1 is MNHNY and CDR2 is SVGAGI (reference sequence). V shed 8 bases and J shed 5 bases, with 15 bases lying between them. CDR3 region: CASARVAGTEAFF. Written as DNA, the CDR3 is TGTGCCAGCGCCCGGGTAGCAGGGACTGAAGCTTTCTTT.

This clonotype was picked up a small number of times. The chain employs TRBV14 and TRBJ2-2; TRBD2 agrees at 8 bases. Trimming cost V 5 bases and J 6 bases; bases outside gene matches: 5. Germline V gene lookup returns CDR1 SGHDN and CDR2 FVKESK. The CDR3 is 14 amino acids. The CDR3 DNA reads TGTGCCAGCAGCTGGCGGGGGGTAGCCGGGGAGCTGTTTTTT. Amino acids: CASSWRGVAGELFF.

This sequence joins TRBV6-6 and TRBJ2-5; either TRBD1 or TRBD2 may fit D (6 bases each). Germline V CDR1 and CDR2: MNHNY, SVGAGI (reference sequence). The germline V and J ends were trimmed by 8 bases and 5 bases, with 21 bases remaining between them. The CDR3 sequence is 15 residues long. In DNA, the CDR3 is TGTGCCAGCGCAAGACTAGGAGGGGGGTCCGAGACCCAGTACTTC. It is translated as CASARLGGGSETQYF.